This TCR beta chain was sequenced for a study of T cells in Graves' hyperthyroidism and ophthalmopathy. Broader study findings: Ophthalmopathy was separated from stable hyperthyroidism by a 13 V-J model. Progression to ophthalmopathy was predicted a median of roughly 6.6 months early.

In making diagnoses, clinical symptoms, serum thyroxine and TRAb, thyroid ultrasound and orbital computed tomography were all used. The PBMCs had their origin in roughly 9.4 ml of fresh peripheral blood. As concerns this clonotype: Its antigen is undetermined.

Researchers took RNA transcripts and amplified the TCR beta CDR3 regions from them. The TCR CDR3 was amplified in a first-round RT-PCR using the HTBI primer set. TCRdb used MiXCR to reprocess the multiplex PCR reads, holding one entry per CDR3 protein. This table has around 600,000 distinct CDR3 sequences, roughly 15% appearing once. The CDR3 has 15 residues. The ends were cut back, 4 bases at V and 4 bases at J, with 14 bases in the middle. Germline CDR1 SGHDT, CDR2 YYEEEE. V gene TRBV5-6 combines with J gene TRBJ1-4; maybe TRBD1 (5 bases). The TCR was taken from a woman in her fifties or sixties with Graves' ophthalmopathy. Sequencing input: blood. The CDR3 DNA is TGTGCCAGCAGCCCCGGGACCCGCCGTAATGAAAAACTGTTTTTT. Translation gives CASSPGTRRNEKLFF. The variable domain in full, with the rest retrieved from reference TRBV5-6 and TRBJ1-4, is DAGVTQSPTHLIKTRGQQVTLRCSPKSGHDTVSWYQQALGQGPQFIFQYYEEEERQRGNFPDRFSGHQFPNYSSELNVNALLLGDSALYLCASSPGTRRNEKLFFGSGTQLSVL.